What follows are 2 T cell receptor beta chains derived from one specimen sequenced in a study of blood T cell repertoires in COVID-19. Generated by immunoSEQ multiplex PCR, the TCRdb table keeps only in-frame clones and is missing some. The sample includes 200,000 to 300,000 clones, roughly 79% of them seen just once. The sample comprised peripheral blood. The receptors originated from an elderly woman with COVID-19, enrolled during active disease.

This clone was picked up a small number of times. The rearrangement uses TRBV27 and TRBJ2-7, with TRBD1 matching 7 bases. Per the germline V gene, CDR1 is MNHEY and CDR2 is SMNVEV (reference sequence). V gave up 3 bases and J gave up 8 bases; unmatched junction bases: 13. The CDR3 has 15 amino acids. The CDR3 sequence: CASSFPRDSLRKQYF. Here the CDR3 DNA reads TGTGCCAGCAGTTTCCCCCGGGACAGCCTACGTAAGCAGTACTTC.

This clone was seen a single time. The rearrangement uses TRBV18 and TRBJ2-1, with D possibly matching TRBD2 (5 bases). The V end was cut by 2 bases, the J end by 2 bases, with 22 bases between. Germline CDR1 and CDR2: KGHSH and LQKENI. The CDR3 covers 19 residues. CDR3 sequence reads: CASSPFFASLPGAYNEQFF. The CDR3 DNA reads TGTGCCAGCTCACCATTTTTTGCCTCACTCCCCGGGGCCTACAATGAGCAGTTCTTC.